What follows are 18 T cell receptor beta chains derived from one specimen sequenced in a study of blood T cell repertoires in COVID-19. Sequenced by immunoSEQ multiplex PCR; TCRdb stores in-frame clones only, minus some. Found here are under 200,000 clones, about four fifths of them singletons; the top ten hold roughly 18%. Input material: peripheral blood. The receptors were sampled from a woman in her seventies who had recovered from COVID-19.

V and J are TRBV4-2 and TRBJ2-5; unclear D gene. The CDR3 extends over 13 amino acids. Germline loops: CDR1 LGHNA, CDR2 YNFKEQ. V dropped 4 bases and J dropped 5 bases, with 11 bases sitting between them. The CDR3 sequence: CASSRTPRETQYF. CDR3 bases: TGTGCCAGCAGCCGCACCCCGAGGGAGACCCAGTACTTC.

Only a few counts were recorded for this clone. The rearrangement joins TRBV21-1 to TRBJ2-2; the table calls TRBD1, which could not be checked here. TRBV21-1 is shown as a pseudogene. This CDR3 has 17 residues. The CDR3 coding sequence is TGTGCCAGCAGCAAAGTGGTGTCAGGGGGCGAGGCCGGGGAGCTGTTTTTT. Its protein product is CASSKVVSGGEAGELFF.

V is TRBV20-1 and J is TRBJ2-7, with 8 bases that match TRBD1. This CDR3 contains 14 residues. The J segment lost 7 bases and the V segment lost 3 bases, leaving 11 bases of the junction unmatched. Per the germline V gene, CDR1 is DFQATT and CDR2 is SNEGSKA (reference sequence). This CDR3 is CSASPIRTGREQYF. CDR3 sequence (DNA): TGCAGTGCTAGTCCGATTCGGACAGGGCGTGAGCAGTACTTC.

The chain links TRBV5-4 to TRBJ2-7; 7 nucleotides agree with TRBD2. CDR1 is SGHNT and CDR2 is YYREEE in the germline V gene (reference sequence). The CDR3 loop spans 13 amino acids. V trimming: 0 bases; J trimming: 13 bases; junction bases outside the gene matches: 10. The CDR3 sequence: CASSLGGGRRLYF. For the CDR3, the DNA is TGTGCCAGCAGCTTGGGGGGAGGGCGCCGCCTATACTTC.

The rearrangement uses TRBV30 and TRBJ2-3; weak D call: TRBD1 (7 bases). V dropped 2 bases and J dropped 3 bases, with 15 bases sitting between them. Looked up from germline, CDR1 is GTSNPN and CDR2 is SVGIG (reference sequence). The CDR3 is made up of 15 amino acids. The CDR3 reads CAWSPRGATTDTQYF. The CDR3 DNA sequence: TGTGCCTGGAGTCCCAGGGGGGCGACAACAGATACGCAGTATTTT.

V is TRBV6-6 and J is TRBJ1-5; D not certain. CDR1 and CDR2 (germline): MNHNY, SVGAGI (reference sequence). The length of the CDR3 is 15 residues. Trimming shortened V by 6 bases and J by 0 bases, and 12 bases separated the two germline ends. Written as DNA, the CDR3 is TGTGCCAGCAGAACCGACGGGAATAGCAATCAGCCCCAGCATTTT. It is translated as CASRTDGNSNQPQHF.

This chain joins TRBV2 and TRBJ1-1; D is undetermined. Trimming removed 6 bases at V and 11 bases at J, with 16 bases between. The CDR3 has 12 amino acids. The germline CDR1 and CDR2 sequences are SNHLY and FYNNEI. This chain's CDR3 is CASSGEGIGAFF. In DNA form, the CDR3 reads TGTGCCAGCAGCGGGGAGGGAATTGGGGCTTTCTTT. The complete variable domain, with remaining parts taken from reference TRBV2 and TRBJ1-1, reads EPEVTQTPSHQVTQMGQEVILRCVPISNHLYFYWYRQILGQKVEFLVSFYNNEISEKSEIFDDQFSVERPDGSNFTLKIRSTKLEDSAMYFCASSGEGIGAFFGQGTRLTVV.

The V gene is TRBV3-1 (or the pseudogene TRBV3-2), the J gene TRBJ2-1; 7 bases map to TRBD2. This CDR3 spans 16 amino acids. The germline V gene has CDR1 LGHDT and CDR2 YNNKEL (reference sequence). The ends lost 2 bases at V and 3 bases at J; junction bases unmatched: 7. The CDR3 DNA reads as TGTGCCAGCAGCCAATTTGTGGGGGGGGGCTACAATGAGCAGTTCTTC. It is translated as CASSQFVGGGYNEQFF.

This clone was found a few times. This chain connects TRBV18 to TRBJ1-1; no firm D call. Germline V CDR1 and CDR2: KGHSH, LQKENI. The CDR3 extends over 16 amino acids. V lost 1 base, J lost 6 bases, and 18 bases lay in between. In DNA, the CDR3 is TGTGCCAGCTCACCACTTCTGGCAGCGAGTAAGGCTGAAGCTTTCTTT. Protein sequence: CASSPLLAASKAEAFF. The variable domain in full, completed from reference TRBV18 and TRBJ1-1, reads NAGVMQNPRHLVRRRGQEARLRCSPMKGHSHVYWYRQLPEEGLKFMVYLQKENIIDESGMPKERFSAEFPKEGPSILRIQQVVRGDSAAYFCASSPLLAASKAEAFFGQGTRLTVV.

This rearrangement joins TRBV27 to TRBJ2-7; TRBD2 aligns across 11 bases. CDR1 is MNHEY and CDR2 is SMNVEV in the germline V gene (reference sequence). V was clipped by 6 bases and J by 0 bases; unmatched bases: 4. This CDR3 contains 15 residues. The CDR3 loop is CASRLAGEGSYEQYF. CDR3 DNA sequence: TGTGCCAGCAGACTAGCGGGGGAGGGCTCCTACGAGCAGTACTTC.

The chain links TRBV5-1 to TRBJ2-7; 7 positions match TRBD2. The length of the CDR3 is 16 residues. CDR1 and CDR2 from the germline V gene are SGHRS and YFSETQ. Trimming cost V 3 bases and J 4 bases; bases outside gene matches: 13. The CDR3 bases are TGCGCCAGCAGCTCGTCCCTGGCGGGGGTGGGATACGAGCAGTACTTC. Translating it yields CASSSSLAGVGYEQYF.

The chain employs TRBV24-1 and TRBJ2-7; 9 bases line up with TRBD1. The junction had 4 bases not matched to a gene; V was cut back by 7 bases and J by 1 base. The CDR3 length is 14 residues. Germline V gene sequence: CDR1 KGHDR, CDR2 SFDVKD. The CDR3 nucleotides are TGTGCCACCAGCCACGGACAGGGGTCCTACGAGCAGTACTTC. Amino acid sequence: CATSHGQGSYEQYF.

CDR3 coding DNA: TGTGCCAGCAGCCCGGGTTGGGGCCCATACAATGAGCAGTTCTTC. Amino acids: CASSPGWGPYNEQFF. V gene TRBV7-2 combines with J gene TRBJ2-1; tentatively, D is TRBD1 (5 bases). Germline assignment: CDR1 SGHTA and CDR2 FQGNSA. Trimming pared 5 bases from V and 4 bases from J, leaving 15 bases between. The CDR3 runs to 15 residues.

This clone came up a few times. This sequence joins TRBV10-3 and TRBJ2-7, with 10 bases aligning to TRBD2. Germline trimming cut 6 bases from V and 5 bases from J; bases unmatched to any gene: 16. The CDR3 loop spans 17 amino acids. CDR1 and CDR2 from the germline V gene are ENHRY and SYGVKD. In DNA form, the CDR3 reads TGTGCCATCAGAGCCCGGTGGGCTAGCGGGAGTGGCGACGAGCAGTACTTC. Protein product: CAIRARWASGSGDEQYF.

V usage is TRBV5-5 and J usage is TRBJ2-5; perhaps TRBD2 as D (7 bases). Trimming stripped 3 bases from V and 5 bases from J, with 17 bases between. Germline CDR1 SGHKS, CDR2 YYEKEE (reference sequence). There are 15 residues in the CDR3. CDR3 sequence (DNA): TGTGCCAGCAGCTCCGGAGGGGGGGCCTGGGAGACCCAGTACTTC. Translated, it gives CASSSGGGAWETQYF.

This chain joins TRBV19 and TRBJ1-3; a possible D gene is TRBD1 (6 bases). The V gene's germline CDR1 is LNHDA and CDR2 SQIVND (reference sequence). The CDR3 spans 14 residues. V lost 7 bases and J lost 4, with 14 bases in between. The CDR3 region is CASIGRGVGNTIYF. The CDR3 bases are TGTGCCAGTATCGGCAGGGGTGTGGGAAACACCATATATTTT.

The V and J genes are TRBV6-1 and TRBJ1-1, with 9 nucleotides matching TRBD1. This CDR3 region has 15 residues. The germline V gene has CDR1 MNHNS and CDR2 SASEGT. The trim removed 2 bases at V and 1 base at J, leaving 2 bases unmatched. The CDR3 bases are TGTGCCAGCAGTGAACGGGACAGGGCGAACACTGAAGCTTTCTTT. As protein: CASSERDRANTEAFF.

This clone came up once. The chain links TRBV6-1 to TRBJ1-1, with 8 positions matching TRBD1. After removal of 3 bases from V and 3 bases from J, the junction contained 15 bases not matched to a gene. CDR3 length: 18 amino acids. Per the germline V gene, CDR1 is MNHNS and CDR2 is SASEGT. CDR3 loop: CASSEWQGASVWDTEAFF. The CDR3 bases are TGTGCCAGCAGTGAGTGGCAGGGGGCTTCGGTTTGGGACACTGAAGCTTTCTTT.